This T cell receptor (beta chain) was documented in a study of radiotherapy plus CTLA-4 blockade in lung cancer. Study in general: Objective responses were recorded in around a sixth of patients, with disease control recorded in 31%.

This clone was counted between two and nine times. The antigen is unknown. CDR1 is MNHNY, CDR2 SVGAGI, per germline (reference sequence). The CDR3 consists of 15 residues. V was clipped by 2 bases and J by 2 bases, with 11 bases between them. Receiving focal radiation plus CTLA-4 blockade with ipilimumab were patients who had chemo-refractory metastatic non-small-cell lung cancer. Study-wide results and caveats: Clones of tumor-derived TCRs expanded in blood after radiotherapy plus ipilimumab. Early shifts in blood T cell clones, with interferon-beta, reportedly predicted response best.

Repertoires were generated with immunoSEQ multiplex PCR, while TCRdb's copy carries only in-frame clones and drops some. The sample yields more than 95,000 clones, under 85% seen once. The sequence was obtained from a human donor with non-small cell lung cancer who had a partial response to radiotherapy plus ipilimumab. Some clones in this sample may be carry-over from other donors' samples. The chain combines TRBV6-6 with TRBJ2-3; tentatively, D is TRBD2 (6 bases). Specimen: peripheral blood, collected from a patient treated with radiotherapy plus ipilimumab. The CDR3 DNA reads TGTGCCAGCAGTTACGAGGCGGGGAACACAGATACGCAGTATTTT. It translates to CASSYEAGNTDTQYF.